Sequencing of this T cell receptor (beta chain) was carried out in a study of lymphopenia after photon versus proton radiotherapy. This CDR3 comprises 15 residues. The V end was cut by 4 bases, the J end by 0 bases, with 12 bases between. Germline V gives CDR1 SGHRS, CDR2 YFSETQ. This table comes from immunoSEQ multiplex PCR, and its TCRdb copy is limited to in-frame clones, with some not included. The sample lists over 25,000 clones, approximately 90% seen once, with 50% in the top ten. The chain is built from TRBV5-1 and TRBJ2-3; no reliable D call. The sample consisted of peripheral blood, taken from a patient treated with proton-based radiotherapy. The clonotype was recovered from a woman in her fifties or sixties with cholangiocarcinoma. Some clones in this sample may be carry-over from other donors' samples. Written as DNA, the CDR3 is TGCGCCAGCAGCCCCGACCCGGCGAGCACAGATACGCAGTATTTT. Translated: CASSPDPASTDTQYF.